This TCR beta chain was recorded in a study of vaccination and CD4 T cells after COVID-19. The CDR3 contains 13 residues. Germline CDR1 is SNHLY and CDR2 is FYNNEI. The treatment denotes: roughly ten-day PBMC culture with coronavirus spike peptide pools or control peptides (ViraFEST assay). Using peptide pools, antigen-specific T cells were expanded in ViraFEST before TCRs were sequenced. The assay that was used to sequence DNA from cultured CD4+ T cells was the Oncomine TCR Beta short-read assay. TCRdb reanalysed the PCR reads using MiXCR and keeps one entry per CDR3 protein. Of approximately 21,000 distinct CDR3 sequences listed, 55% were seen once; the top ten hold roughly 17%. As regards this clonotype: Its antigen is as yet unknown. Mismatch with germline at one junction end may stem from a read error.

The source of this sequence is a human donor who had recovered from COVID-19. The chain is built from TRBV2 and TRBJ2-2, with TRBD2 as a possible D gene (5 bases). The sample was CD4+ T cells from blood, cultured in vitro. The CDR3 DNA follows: TGTGCCACAAGAGACGGGAACGCCGGGGAGCTGTTTTTT. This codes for CATRDGNAGELFF.